This entry features one TCR beta chain sequence. The data originate from a study of T cell changes during pregnancy in multiple sclerosis. Data came from immunoSEQ multiplex PCR; TCRdb stores just in-frame clones and leaves some out. The table has approximately 80,000 clones, around 93% seen once. The CDR3 length is 12 residues. J lost 8 bases, V lost 11 bases, and 11 bases had no gene match. Germline loops: CDR1 LNHDA, CDR2 SQIVND (reference sequence). The J gene is TRBJ1-2, the V gene TRBV19; 7 nucleotides align to TRBD1. The sample was PBMCs, taken in the first trimester of pregnancy. This sequence was found in a female donor in good health, serving as a control in a pregnancy study. Some clones in this sample may be carry-over from other donors' samples. CDR3 region: CAGQRQGKGYTF. In nucleotides, the CDR3 is TGTGCCGGTCAGAGACAGGGTAAAGGCTACACCTTC.